The entry below gives a single TCR beta chain sequence along with its context. As yet, its antigen is unknown. In the ViraFEST assay, antigen-specific CD4+ clonotypes were identified by expansion after peptide-pool stimulation. Following an approximately ten-day culture, CD4+ T cells were purified. Repertoires were generated with immunoSEQ multiplex PCR, while TCRdb's copy carries only in-frame clones and drops some. Counted here are 30,000 to 35,000 clones, roughly 62% occurring once; the ten biggest clones make up under 30%. The entry originates in a study of vaccination effects on CD4 cells after COVID-19. The CDR3 is 14 amino acids.

This clonotype originated in a human donor who received a COVID-19 vaccine. This rearrangement joins TRBV21-1 to TRBJ1-1. TRBV21-1 constitutes a pseudogene. The sample consisted of CD4+ T cells from PBMCs cultured with HCoV-229E spike peptides, taken before COVID-19 vaccination. The chain's CDR3 is CASSKVGRNTEAFF. CDR3 nucleotides: TGTGCCAGCAGCAAAGTGGGTAGGAACACTGAAGCTTTCTTT.